These T cell receptor beta chains were read from a single sample in a study of blood T cell repertoires in COVID-19. Using immunoSEQ multiplex PCR, the repertoire was profiled, and TCRdb retains in-frame clones only, with some absent. The profile shows under 85,000 clones, around nine tenths of them singletons. Sequencing used peripheral blood. Receptors were obtained from a man aged 65 to 79 with active or convalescent COVID-19. Each CDR3 is given with its conserved first and last residue. The order of the fields is J gene, V gene, D gene, clone size, CDR3 protein, CDR3 DNA. D genes are given only for firm matches. Rows may omit the clone size; those that give it use once, few, many or a size class.

TRBJ2-7	TRBV28	TRBD2	-	CATPLYRGGYEQYF	TGTGCCACCCCCCTGTATCGGGGGGGCTACGAGCAGTACTTC
TRBJ1-3	TRBV28	-	-	CASSPEGSTIYF	TGTGCCAGCAGTCCCGAAGGGAGCACCATATATTTT
TRBJ2-1	TRBV6-5	TRBD2	-	CASRLAGGPYNEQFF	TGTGCCAGCAGATTAGCGGGAGGGCCCTACAATGAGCAGTTCTTC
TRBJ1-2	TRBV28	TRBD1	-	CASRGTGYGYTF	TGTGCCAGCAGAGGGACAGGGTATGGCTACACCTTC
TRBJ1-4	TRBV18	TRBD1	-	CASSTGFGNEKLFF	TGTGCCAGCTCGACAGGGTTTGGTAATGAAAAACTGTTTTTT
TRBJ2-7	TRBV25-1	-	-	CASSRGGGTYEQYF	TGTGCCAGCAGTAGAGGGGGGGGCACCTACGAGCAGTACTTC
TRBJ1-2	TRBV19	-	once	CASSIAGPYGYTF	TGTGCCAGTAGTATAGCTGGCCCCTATGGCTACACCTTC
TRBJ1-1	TRBV12-3/TRBV12-4	-	-	CASSFFGTEAFF	TGTGCCAGCAGTTTTTTCGGCACTGAAGCTTTCTTT
TRBJ1-2	TRBV28	TRBD1	-	CASSSPQTGSYGYTF	TGTGCCAGCAGTTCCCCCCAGACAGGGAGCTATGGCTACACCTTC
TRBJ2-1	TRBV13	-	-	CASRRTMSSYNEQFF	TGTGCCAGCAGACGGACAATGAGCTCCTACAATGAGCAGTTCTTC
TRBJ2-5	TRBV6-5	TRBD1	-	CASTSTLAGGETQYF	TGTGCCAGCACTTCCACTCTGGCAGGGGGAGAGACCCAGTACTTC
TRBJ1-3	TRBV2	TRBD1	once	CASSEDGDRSGNTIYF	TGTGCCAGCAGTGAAGACGGGGACAGATCTGGAAACACCATATATTTT